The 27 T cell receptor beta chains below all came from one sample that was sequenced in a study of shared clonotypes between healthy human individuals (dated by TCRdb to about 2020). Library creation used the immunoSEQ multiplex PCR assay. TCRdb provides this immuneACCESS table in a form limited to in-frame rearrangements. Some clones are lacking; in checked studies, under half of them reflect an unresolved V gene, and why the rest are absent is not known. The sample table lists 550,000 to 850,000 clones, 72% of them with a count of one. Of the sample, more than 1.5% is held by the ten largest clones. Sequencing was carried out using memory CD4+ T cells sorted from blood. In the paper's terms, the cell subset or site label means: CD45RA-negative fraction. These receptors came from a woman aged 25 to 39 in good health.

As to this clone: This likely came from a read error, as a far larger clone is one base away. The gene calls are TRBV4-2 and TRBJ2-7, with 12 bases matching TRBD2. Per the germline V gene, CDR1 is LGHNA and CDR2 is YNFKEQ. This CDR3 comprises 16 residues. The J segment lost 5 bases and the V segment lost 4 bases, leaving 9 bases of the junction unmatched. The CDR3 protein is CASSRDPTSGSNEQYF. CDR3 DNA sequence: TGTGCCAGCAGCCGAGACCCGACTAGCGGGAGCAACGAGCAGTACTTC.

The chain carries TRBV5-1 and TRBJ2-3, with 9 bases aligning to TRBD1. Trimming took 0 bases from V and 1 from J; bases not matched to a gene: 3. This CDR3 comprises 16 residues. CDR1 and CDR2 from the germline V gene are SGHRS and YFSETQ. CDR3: CASSLAGQGGTDTQYF. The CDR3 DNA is TGCGCCAGCAGCTTGGCGGGACAGGGCGGCACAGATACGCAGTATTTT.

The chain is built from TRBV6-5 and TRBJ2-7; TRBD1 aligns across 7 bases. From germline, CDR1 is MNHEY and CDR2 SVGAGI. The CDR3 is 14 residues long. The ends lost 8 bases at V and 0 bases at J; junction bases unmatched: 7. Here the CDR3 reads CASRKDRTSYEQYF. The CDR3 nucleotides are TGTGCCAGCCGGAAGGACAGGACCTCCTACGAGCAGTACTTC.

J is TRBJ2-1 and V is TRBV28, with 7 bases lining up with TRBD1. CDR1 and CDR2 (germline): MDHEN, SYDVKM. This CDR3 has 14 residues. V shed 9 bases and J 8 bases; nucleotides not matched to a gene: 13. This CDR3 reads CASNDRAGKDEQFF. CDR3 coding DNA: TGTGCCAGTAACGACAGGGCGGGTAAGGATGAGCAGTTCTTC.

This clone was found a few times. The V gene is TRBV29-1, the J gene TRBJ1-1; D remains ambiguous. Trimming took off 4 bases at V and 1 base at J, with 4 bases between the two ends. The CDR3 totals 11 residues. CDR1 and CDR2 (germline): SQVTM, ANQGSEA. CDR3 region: CSVAWNTEAFF. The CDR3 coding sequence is TGCAGCGTTGCTTGGAACACTGAAGCTTTCTTT.

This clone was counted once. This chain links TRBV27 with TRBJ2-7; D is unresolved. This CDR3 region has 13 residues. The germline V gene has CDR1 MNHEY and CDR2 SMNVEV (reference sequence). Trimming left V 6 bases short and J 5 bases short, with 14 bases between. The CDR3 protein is CASRRTSGNEQYF. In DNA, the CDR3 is TGTGCCAGCAGACGGACCTCTGGGAACGAGCAGTACTTC.

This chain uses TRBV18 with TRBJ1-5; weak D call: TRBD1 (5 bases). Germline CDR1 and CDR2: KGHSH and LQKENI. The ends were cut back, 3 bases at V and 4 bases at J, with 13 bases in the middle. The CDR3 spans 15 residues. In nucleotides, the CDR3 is TGTGCCAGCTCACCGGCGAGTCAGGGTAATCAGCCCCAGCATTTT. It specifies CASSPASQGNQPQHF. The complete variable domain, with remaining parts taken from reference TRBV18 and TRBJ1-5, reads NAGVMQNPRHLVRRRGQEARLRCSPMKGHSHVYWYRQLPEEGLKFMVYLQKENIIDESGMPKERFSAEFPKEGPSILRIQQVVRGDSAAYFCASSPASQGNQPQHFGDGTRLSIL.

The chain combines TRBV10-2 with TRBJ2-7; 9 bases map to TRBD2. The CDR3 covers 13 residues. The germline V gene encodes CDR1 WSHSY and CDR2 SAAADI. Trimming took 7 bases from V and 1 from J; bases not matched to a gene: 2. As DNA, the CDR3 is TGCGCCAGCATTCTAGCGGGATCCTACGAGCAGTACTTC. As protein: CASILAGSYEQYF.

The CDR3 DNA reads TGTGCCAGCTCGAGTCAGATGATGGAGGACGAGCAGTACTTC. This sequence encodes CASSSQMMEDEQYF. The chain links TRBV18 to TRBJ2-7; D perhaps matches TRBD2 (5 bases). Trimming pared 6 bases from V and 5 bases from J, leaving 17 bases between. Germline CDR1 KGHSH, CDR2 LQKENI. There are 14 residues in the CDR3.

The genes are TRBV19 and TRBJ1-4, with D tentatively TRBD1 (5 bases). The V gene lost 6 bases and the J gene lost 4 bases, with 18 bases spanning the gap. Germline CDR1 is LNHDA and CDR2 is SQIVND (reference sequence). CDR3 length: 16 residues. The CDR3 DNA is TGTGCCAGTAGCGGCAGAGCAGGGAGAGGTAATGAAAAACTGTTTTTT. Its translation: CASSGRAGRGNEKLFF.

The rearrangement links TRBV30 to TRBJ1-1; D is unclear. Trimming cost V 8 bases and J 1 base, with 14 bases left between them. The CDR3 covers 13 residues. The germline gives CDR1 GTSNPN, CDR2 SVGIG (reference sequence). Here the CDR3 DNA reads TGTGCCCGCCTGGTGGAGGGGAACACTGAAGCTTTCTTT. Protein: CARLVEGNTEAFF. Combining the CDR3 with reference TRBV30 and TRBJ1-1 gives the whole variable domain SQTIHQWPATLVQPVGSPLSLECTVEGTSNPNLYWYRQAAGRGLQLLFYSVGIGQISSEVPQNLSASRPQDRQFILSSKKLLLSDSGFYLCARLVEGNTEAFFGQGTRLTVV.

This CDR3 is CASRGLAGVMYEQYF. Written as DNA, the CDR3 is TGTGCCAGCAGGGGGCTAGCGGGAGTTATGTACGAGCAGTACTTC. This sequence joins TRBV27 and TRBJ2-7, with 10 bases lining up with TRBD2. The germline V gene encodes CDR1 MNHEY and CDR2 SMNVEV (reference sequence). This CDR3 contains 15 residues. Trimming cost V 6 bases and J 4 bases; bases outside gene matches: 9.

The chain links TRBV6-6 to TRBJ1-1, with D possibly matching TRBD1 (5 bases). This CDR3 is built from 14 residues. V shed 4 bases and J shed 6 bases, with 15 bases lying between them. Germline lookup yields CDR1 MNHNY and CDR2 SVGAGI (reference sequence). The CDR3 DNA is TGTGCCAGCAGTTCCTCAGGGTATGGGGCTGAAGCTTTCTTT. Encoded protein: CASSSSGYGAEAFF.

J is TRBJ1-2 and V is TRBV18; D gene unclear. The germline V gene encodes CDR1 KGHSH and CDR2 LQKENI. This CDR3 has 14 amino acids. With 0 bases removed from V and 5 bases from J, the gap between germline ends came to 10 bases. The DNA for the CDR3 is TGTGCCAGCTCACCACCTAACTTACCTTATGGCTACACCTTC. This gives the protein CASSPPNLPYGYTF.

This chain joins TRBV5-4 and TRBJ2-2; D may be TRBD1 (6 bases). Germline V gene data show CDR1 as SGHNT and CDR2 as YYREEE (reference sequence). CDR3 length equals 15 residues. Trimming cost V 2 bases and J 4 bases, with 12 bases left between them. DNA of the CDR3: TGTGCCAGCAGCTTCCGACAGGACACCACCGGGGAGCTGTTTTTT. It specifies CASSFRQDTTGELFF.

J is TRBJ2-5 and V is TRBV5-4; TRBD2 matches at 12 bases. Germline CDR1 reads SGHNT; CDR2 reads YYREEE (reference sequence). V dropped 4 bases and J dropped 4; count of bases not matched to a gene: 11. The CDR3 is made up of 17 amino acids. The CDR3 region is CASSLRTSGTKSETQYF. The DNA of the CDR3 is TGTGCCAGCAGCCTAAGGACTAGCGGGACGAAATCAGAGACCCAGTACTTC.

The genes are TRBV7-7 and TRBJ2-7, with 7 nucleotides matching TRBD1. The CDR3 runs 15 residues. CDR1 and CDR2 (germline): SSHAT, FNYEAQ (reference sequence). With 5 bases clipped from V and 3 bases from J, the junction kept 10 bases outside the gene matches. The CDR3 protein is CASSHWGQMLYEQYF. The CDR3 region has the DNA TGTGCCAGCAGCCATTGGGGACAGATGCTCTACGAGCAGTACTTC.

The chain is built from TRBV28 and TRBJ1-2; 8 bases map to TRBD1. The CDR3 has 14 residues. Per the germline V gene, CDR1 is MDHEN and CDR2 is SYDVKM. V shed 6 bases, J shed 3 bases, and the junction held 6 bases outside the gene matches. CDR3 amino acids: CASRNTGGDYGYTF. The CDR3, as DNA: TGTGCCAGCAGGAACACAGGGGGTGACTATGGCTACACCTTC.

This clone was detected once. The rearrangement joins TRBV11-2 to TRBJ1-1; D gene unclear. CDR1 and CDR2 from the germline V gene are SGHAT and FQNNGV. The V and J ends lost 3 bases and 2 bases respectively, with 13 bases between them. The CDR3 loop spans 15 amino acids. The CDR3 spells CASSFSSNRNTEAFF. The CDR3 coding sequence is TGTGCCAGCAGCTTTTCTTCGAATAGAAACACTGAAGCTTTCTTT. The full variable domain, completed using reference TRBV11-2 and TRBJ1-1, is EAGVAQSPRYKIIEKRQSVAFWCNPISGHATLYWYQQILGQGPKLLIQFQNNGVVDDSQLPKDRFSAERLKGVDSTLKIQPAKLEDSAVYLCASSFSSNRNTEAFFGQGTRLTVV.

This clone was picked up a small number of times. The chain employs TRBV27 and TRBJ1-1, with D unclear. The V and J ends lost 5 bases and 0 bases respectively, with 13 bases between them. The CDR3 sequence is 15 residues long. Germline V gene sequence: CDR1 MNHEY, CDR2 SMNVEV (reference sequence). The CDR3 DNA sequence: TGTGCCAGCAGTCCTAGGGCGGCCATGAACACTGAAGCTTTCTTT. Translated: CASSPRAAMNTEAFF.

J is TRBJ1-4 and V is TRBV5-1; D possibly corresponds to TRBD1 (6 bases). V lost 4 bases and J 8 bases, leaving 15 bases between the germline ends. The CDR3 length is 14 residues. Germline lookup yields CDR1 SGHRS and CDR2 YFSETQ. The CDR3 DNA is TGCGCCAGCAGCCCGTCGGGGGGCGGCGAAAAACTGTTTTTT. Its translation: CASSPSGGGEKLFF.

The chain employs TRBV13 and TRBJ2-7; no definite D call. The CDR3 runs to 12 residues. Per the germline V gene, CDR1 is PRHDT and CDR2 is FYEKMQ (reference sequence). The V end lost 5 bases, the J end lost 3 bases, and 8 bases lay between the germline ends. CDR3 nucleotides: TGTGCCAGCAGCCTCAGCCGCTACGAGCAGTACTTC. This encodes CASSLSRYEQYF.

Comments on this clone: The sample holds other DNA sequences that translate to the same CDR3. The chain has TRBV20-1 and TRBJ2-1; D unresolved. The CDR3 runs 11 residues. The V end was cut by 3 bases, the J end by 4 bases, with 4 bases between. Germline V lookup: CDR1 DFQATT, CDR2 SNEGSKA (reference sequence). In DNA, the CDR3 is TGCAGTGCTAGCGGGTACAATGAGCAGTTCTTC. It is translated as CSASGYNEQFF.

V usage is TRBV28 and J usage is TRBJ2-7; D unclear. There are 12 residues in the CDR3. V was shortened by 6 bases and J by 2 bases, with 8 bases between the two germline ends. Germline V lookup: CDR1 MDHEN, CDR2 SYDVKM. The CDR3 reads CASRKAPYEQYF. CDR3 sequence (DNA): TGTGCCAGCAGAAAGGCCCCCTACGAGCAGTACTTC.

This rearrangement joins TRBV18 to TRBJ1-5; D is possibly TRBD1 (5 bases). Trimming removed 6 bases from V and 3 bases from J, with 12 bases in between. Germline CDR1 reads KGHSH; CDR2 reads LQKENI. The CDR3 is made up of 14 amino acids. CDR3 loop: CASSPMGDNQPQHF. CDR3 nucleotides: TGTGCCAGCTCGCCCATGGGGGACAATCAGCCCCAGCATTTT.

CDR3 nucleotides: TGTGCCAGCAGTCCCCTCGCCGGTATCGATGGCTACACCTTC. Translation gives CASSPLAGIDGYTF. The chain has TRBV5-5 and TRBJ1-2, with no clear D. This CDR3 spans 14 amino acids. Trimming took 5 bases from V and 6 from J, leaving 17 bases between them. Germline V lookup: CDR1 SGHKS, CDR2 YYEKEE (reference sequence).

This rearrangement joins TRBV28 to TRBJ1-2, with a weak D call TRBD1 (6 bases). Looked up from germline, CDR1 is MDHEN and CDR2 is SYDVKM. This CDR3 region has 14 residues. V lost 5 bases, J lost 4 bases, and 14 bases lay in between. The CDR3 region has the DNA TGTGCCAGCAGTACCGGACAGATCGGCTATGGCTACACCTTC. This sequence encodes CASSTGQIGYGYTF.